This T cell receptor (beta chain) was observed in a study of blood T cells in healthy people across ages. V dropped 0 bases and J dropped 5 bases, with 10 bases sitting between them. The CDR3 is made up of 14 amino acids. Germline assignment: CDR1 MNHEY and CDR2 SVGAGI. A second PCR, run for about 6 to 11 cycles, used a sample-barcoded 5' primer plus a J-beta primer mix. TCRdb independently ran MiXCR on the 5' RACE reads; one entry per CDR3 protein. Among roughly 900,000 distinct CDR3 sequences listed, around 49% were seen once. Healthy Caucasian individuals from Russia aged about 6 to 100 were enrolled as donors.

The clonotype originates from a young man in good health. The material sequenced was blood. This chain joins TRBV6-5 and TRBJ1-2, with no clear D. CDR3 residues: CASSYSVTNYGYTF. CDR3 sequence (DNA): TGTGCCAGCAGTTACTCGGTCACCAATTATGGCTACACCTTC.